The next 5 T cell receptor beta chains were all read from a single sample in a study of cytomegalovirus exposure and HLA in healthy donors. Vbeta (60) and Jbeta (13) primers were used in the PCR. Sequencing used immunoSEQ multiplex PCR; TCRdb keeps in-frame clones, though not all of them. Altogether 150,000 to 200,000 clones are present, around 78% being singletons, with the ten largest covering around 1%. Sequences were obtained from PBMCs. The receptors stem from a woman aged 40 to 50 in good health and CMV-seronegative.

The chain employs TRBV11-2 and TRBJ2-3, with D perhaps TRBD2 (6 bases). V was shortened by 10 bases and J by 2 bases, with 13 bases between the two germline ends. In germline, CDR1 is SGHAT, CDR2 FQNNGV. This CDR3 spans 13 amino acids. CDR3 region: CATGPGATDTQYF. CDR3 DNA sequence: TGTGCCACCGGACCGGGAGCCACAGATACGCAGTATTTT.

The CDR3 DNA reads as TGTGCCAGCTCCCATGGGCAGCGGGGGTCCTACGAGCAGTACTTC. Translating it yields CASSHGQRGSYEQYF. V usage is TRBV18 and J usage is TRBJ2-7; TRBD2 matches 8 bases. The CDR3 runs to 15 residues. V lost 6 bases, J lost 1 base, and 8 bases stayed unmatched. Germline assignment: CDR1 KGHSH and CDR2 LQKENI. Full variable domain (missing parts from reference TRBV18 and TRBJ2-7): NAGVMQNPRHLVRRRGQEARLRCSPMKGHSHVYWYRQLPEEGLKFMVYLQKENIIDESGMPKERFSAEFPKEGPSILRIQQVVRGDSAAYFCASSHGQRGSYEQYFGPGTRLTVT.

The chain combines TRBV30 with TRBJ1-1, with 7 bases matching TRBD1. Germline V gene data show CDR1 as GTSNPN and CDR2 as SVGIG (reference sequence). Germline trimming cut 2 bases from V and 5 bases from J; bases unmatched to any gene: 2. The CDR3 loop spans 12 amino acids. Here the CDR3 DNA reads TGTGCCTGGAGTTTACAGGGGACTGAAGCTTTCTTT. This gives the protein CAWSLQGTEAFF.

The chain uses TRBV7-2 and TRBJ2-1, with TRBD2 identical over 12 bases. The germline V gene encodes CDR1 SGHTA and CDR2 FQGNSA. V lost 8 bases and J lost 12; bases outside the gene matches: 11. This CDR3 has 14 amino acids. The DNA for the CDR3 is TGTGCCAGCTCCCCGTCACTAGCGGGAGGTTGGCAGTTCTTC. This translates into CASSPSLAGGWQFF. The entire variable domain, with the rest obtained from reference TRBV7-2 and TRBJ2-1, is as follows: GAGVSQSPSNKVTEKGKDVELRCDPISGHTALYWYRQSLGQGLEFLIYFQGNSAPDKSGLPSDRFSAERTGGSVSTLTIQRTQQEDSAVYLCASSPSLAGGWQFFGPGTRLTVL.

This clone came up once. At one boundary the junction diverges from the germline segment, which might be a read error. J is TRBJ2-2 and V is TRBV5-1; 11 nucleotides align to TRBD2. The CDR3 has 15 amino acids. Per the germline V gene, CDR1 is SGHRS and CDR2 is YFSETQ. The CDR3 coding sequence is TGCGCCAGCAGATTGGGACTAGCGGACACCGGGGAGCTGTTTTTT. It specifies CASRLGLADTGELFF.